This T cell receptor beta chain is from a study of blood T cell repertoires in COVID-19. About the study: Sample material is recorded as cDNA or gDNA derived from T cells, B-cell-depleted T cells, or PBMCs.

This clone was counted a single time. Study processing details: Estimates of nucleated cell counts were drawn from the amplification of reference gene primers. Clones were read by immunoSEQ multiplex PCR, and TCRdb kept only the in-frame ones, dropping some. Clonal size and the V and J genes are those of that table, whereas D and trimming came from the DNA. Among 100,000 to 150,000 clones, approximately 87% were seen once, and the ten largest hold 7.9%. The specimen was peripheral blood. This sequence originates from a man between 65 and 80 years old who had recovered from COVID-19.

CDR3 region: CATIGKEGRNYNEQFF. The CDR3 DNA reads as TGTGCCACCATAGGGAAGGAGGGCCGAAACTACAATGAGCAGTTCTTC. The chain joins TRBV28 to TRBJ2-1; D is perhaps TRBD2 (6 bases). V was cut by 10 bases and J by 3 bases, with 22 bases left in between. CDR3 length: 16 residues. Germline CDR1 and CDR2: MDHEN and SYDVKM.